This TCR beta chain was obtained from a study of T cells in narcolepsy. Study-level information: Patients with NT1 or NT2 and healthy control donors were enrolled. Findings and caveats of the study: In some patient and control memory CD4+ samples, autoreactive clones were absent. Autoreactive HCRT-specific and TRIB2-specific clonotypes were marked in same-patient CSF-versus-blood CD4+ comparisons.

By share of the sample, this clone is medium-sized (0.01 to 0.1%). Its antigen is unknown. The germline V gene encodes CDR1 LGHNA and CDR2 YNFKEQ. Trimming stripped 0 bases from V and 3 bases from J, with 14 bases between. The CDR3 is made up of 16 amino acids. Assay: immunoSEQ multiplex PCR; the TCRdb copy retains only in-frame clones and omits some. The repertoire holds around 39,000 clones, with under 85% as singletons. This sequence joins TRBV4-2 and TRBJ1-1, with TRBD1 as a possible D gene (6 bases). The clonotype originates from a human donor with narcolepsy. Sequencing used CD45RA- memory CD4+ T cells from PBMCs. The CDR3 spells CASSQEGAGGYTEAFF. The CDR3 coding sequence is TGTGCCAGCAGCCAAGAGGGGGCGGGTGGGTACACTGAAGCTTTCTTT.